Following are 30 T cell receptor beta chains from one sample sequenced in a study of OX40 agonist ivuxolimab in advanced cancers. TCRdb keeps only in-frame clones here, not all; method: immunoSEQ multiplex PCR. The sample gives around 58,000 clones, approximately 89% of which show up once; more than 4.5% is in the top ten. The sequences come from CD4+ or CD8+ T cells sorted from blood, collected in a trial of the OX40 agonist ivuxolimab. Receptors were obtained from an adult with an advanced solid tumor such as melanoma, head and neck, liver or kidney cancer.

The chain joins TRBV2 to TRBJ2-7; 8 positions match TRBD1. CDR1 and CDR2 (germline): SNHLY, FYNNEI. The ends lost 6 bases at V and 4 bases at J; junction bases unmatched: 8. This CDR3 region has 14 residues. CDR3 residues: CASRGQGGPYEQYF. CDR3 DNA: TGTGCCAGCAGAGGACAGGGCGGACCTTACGAGCAGTACTTC. The entire variable domain, with the rest obtained from reference TRBV2 and TRBJ2-7, is as follows: EPEVTQTPSHQVTQMGQEVILRCVPISNHLYFYWYRQILGQKVEFLVSFYNNEISEKSEIFDDQFSVERPDGSNFTLKIRSTKLEDSAMYFCASRGQGGPYEQYFGPGTRLTVT.

This clone came up once. The chain combines TRBV6-1 with TRBJ1-5, with D unresolved. Germline values: CDR1 MNHNS, CDR2 SASEGT. V was clipped by 1 base and J by 2 bases, with 9 bases between them. CDR3 size: 15 residues. CDR3 region: CASSEVGLGNQPQHF. CDR3 DNA sequence: TGTGCCAGCAGTGAAGTAGGGTTGGGCAATCAGCCCCAGCATTTT.

The chain employs TRBV19 and TRBJ2-2; perhaps TRBD1 as D (6 bases). The CDR3 has 12 residues. From germline, CDR1 is LNHDA and CDR2 SQIVND (reference sequence). V was trimmed by 5 bases and J by 13 bases, leaving 14 bases between them. The CDR3 nucleotides read TGTGCCAGTAGTCTCCGACAGGCGGGGCTGTTTTTT. It codes for CASSLRQAGLFF.

This chain connects TRBV29-1 to TRBJ1-2, with D perhaps TRBD1 (5 bases). CDR3 length equals 12 residues. CDR1 and CDR2 from the germline V gene are SQVTM and ANQGSEA. V was cut by 1 base and J by 6 bases, with 9 bases left in between. The CDR3 region is CSVEGQLNGYTF. CDR3 sequence (DNA): TGCAGCGTTGAAGGACAGCTAAATGGCTACACCTTC.

Written as DNA, the CDR3 is TGTGCCAGCAGCTTATTTGGGACAACGAACACCGGGGAGCTGTTTTTT. It specifies CASSLFGTTNTGELFF. The chain has TRBV7-9 and TRBJ2-2; D may be TRBD1 (6 bases). The length of the CDR3 is 16 residues. V was shortened by 2 bases and J by 0 bases, with 10 bases between the two germline ends. Germline CDR1 SEHNR, CDR2 FQNEAQ (reference sequence).

The chain has TRBV6-1 and TRBJ2-3; D gene uncertain. Trimming pared 7 bases from V and 0 bases from J, leaving 11 bases between. The length of the CDR3 is 14 residues. The germline CDR1 and CDR2 sequences are MNHNS and SASEGT. CDR3 residues: CASKSGTSTDTQYF. As DNA, the CDR3 is TGTGCCAGCAAGTCGGGTACTAGCACAGATACGCAGTATTTT.

J is TRBJ2-3 and V is TRBV29-1; tentatively, D is TRBD1 or TRBD2 (5 bases each). Trimming left V 0 bases short and J 1 base short, with 14 bases between. This CDR3 comprises 16 residues. Germline lookup yields CDR1 SQVTM and CDR2 ANQGSEA. The CDR3 protein is CSVEDRRGRGTDTQYF. DNA of the CDR3: TGCAGCGTTGAAGATAGAAGGGGACGAGGCACAGATACGCAGTATTTT.

The rearrangement joins TRBV27 to TRBJ2-1; 7 nucleotides agree with TRBD2. With V trimmed by 7 bases and J by 6 bases, 3 bases remained unmatched. The CDR3 is 12 amino acids. The V gene's germline CDR1 is MNHEY and CDR2 SMNVEV (reference sequence). For the CDR3, the DNA is TGTGCCAGCAAAAGGACTAGCAATGAGCAGTTCTTC. As protein: CASKRTSNEQFF.

The chain employs TRBV10-3 and TRBJ2-1; 8 bases fit TRBD2. Germline V lookup: CDR1 ENHRY, CDR2 SYGVKD. The CDR3 loop spans 15 amino acids. Trimming cost V 11 bases and J 10 bases; bases outside gene matches: 19. DNA for the CDR3: TGTGCCTCTTCCCTCGGGAGCGGGAGAGGAGGAGAGCAGTTCTTC. Protein sequence: CASSLGSGRGGEQFF.

This chain uses TRBV11-3 with TRBJ2-1, with D maybe TRBD2 (5 bases). Trimming pared 1 base from V and 2 bases from J, leaving 12 bases between. Germline CDR1 SGHNT, CDR2 YENEEA. The CDR3 extends over 16 amino acids. The CDR3 DNA reads TGTGCCAGCAGCTTAGGGCTAGCTGTTACCTACAATGAGCAGTTCTTC. Translation: CASSLGLAVTYNEQFF.

This clone was found once. The V call is TRBV11-2, the J call TRBJ1-2; 7 bases match TRBD1. The CDR3 consists of 13 residues. V was pared by 5 bases and J by 8 bases, with 8 bases of the junction left unmatched. Germline V gives CDR1 SGHAT, CDR2 FQNNGV. The CDR3 bases are TGTGCCAGCAGCCCAGGGACAGCGGGAGGCTACACCTTC. Translated, it gives CASSPGTAGGYTF.

The V call is TRBV6-5, the J call TRBJ2-7; no definite D call. Trimming shortened V by 6 bases and J by 0 bases, and 15 bases separated the two germline ends. This CDR3 has 15 residues. The germline gives CDR1 MNHEY, CDR2 SVGAGI. CDR3 in amino acids: CASRPNTVPSYEQYF. Here the CDR3 DNA reads TGTGCCAGCAGGCCAAACACAGTTCCCTCCTACGAGCAGTACTTC.

The V call is TRBV30, the J call TRBJ2-3; D is uncertain. CDR3 length: 14 amino acids. Per germline, CDR1 GTSNPN and CDR2 SVGIG (reference sequence). Trimming stripped 3 bases from V and 4 bases from J, with 14 bases between. CDR3 sequence (DNA): TGTGCCTGGAGCGGACGGGTCGGATCAGATACGCAGTATTTT. This encodes CAWSGRVGSDTQYF.

This clone was observed a handful of times. The chain combines TRBV6-6 with TRBJ2-2; 8 bases are shared with TRBD1. Germline V gene data show CDR1 as MNHNY and CDR2 as SVGAGI (reference sequence). The CDR3 has 13 residues. With V trimmed by 6 bases and J by 7 bases, 4 bases remained unmatched. CDR3 amino acids: CASSRQGFGELFF. CDR3 DNA: TGTGCCAGCAGCCGACAGGGGTTCGGGGAGCTGTTTTTT.

The rearrangement uses TRBV5-1 and TRBJ2-3, with 7 bases fitting TRBD2. The CDR3 length is 16 residues. Germline CDR1 reads SGHRS; CDR2 reads YFSETQ. Unmatched junction bases numbered 5, after V lost 0 bases and J lost 1 base. As DNA, the CDR3 is TGCGCCAGCAGCTTGGTGGCGGCGGGAGGCACAGATACGCAGTATTTT. It specifies CASSLVAAGGTDTQYF.

J is TRBJ2-7 and V is TRBV28; D remains ambiguous. Looked up from germline, CDR1 is MDHEN and CDR2 is SYDVKM. Between the trimmed V and J ends, which lost 2 bases and 5 bases, there was a span of 7 bases. The CDR3 runs 12 residues. The CDR3 nucleotides read TGTGCCAGCAGTTTAGGAGTTAACGAGCAGTACTTC. Amino acid sequence: CASSLGVNEQYF.

A few counts support this clone. V and J are TRBV5-5 and TRBJ2-7, with D uncertain. Germline lookup yields CDR1 SGHKS and CDR2 YYEKEE (reference sequence). The V end lost 2 bases, the J end lost 2 bases, and 11 bases lay between the germline ends. The CDR3 has 14 amino acids. For the CDR3, the DNA is TGTGCCAGCAGCTTCCTCTTGTTAGCCTACGAGCAGTACTTC. Protein product: CASSFLLLAYEQYF.

CDR3 protein: CASSLDRESNSPLHF. CDR3 in DNA: TGTGCCAGCAGCTTAGACAGGGAGAGTAATTCACCCCTCCACTTT. The gene calls are TRBV7-9 and TRBJ1-6, with D tentatively TRBD1 (6 bases). V dropped 1 base and J dropped 6 bases, with 10 bases sitting between them. This CDR3 is built from 15 residues. The germline V gene has CDR1 SEHNR and CDR2 FQNEAQ (reference sequence).

This chain uses TRBV5-4 with TRBJ2-5, with D possibly being TRBD1 or TRBD2 (5 bases each). The CDR3 is 13 residues long. Trimming removed 4 bases from V and 5 bases from J, with 12 bases in between. Germline loops: CDR1 SGHNT, CDR2 YYREEE (reference sequence). The CDR3 DNA reads TGTGCCAGCAGCCGGGACCTGTGGGAGACCCAGTACTTC. Its protein is CASSRDLWETQYF. Together with reference TRBV5-4 and TRBJ2-5, the CDR3 gives the full variable domain: ETGVTQSPTHLIKTRGQQVTLRCSSQSGHNTVSWYQQALGQGPQFIFQYYREEENGRGNFPPRFSGLQFPNYSSELNVNALELDDSALYLCASSRDLWETQYFGPGTRLLVL.

The DNA for the CDR3 is TGTGCCAGTAGCTCCAGGGGGCGCGGCGGGGAGCTGTTTTTT. This encodes CASSSRGRGGELFF. The rearrangement links TRBV19 to TRBJ2-2; 8 bases fit TRBD1. With 6 bases clipped from V and 7 bases from J, the junction kept 7 bases outside the gene matches. CDR3 size: 14 residues. CDR1 and CDR2 from the germline V gene are LNHDA and SQIVND (reference sequence).

Worth noting for this clone: One end of the junction fails to match germline, which may point to a read error. The V and J genes are TRBV7-7 and TRBJ2-7; D is undetermined. This CDR3 region has 13 residues. Germline V gene data show CDR1 as SSHAT and CDR2 as FNYEAQ (reference sequence). CDR3 loop: CASSLGDSYEQYF. DNA of the CDR3: TGTGCTAGCAGCTTAGGTGACTCCTACGAGCAGTACTTC.

This clone was detected a few times. The chain carries TRBV5-1 and TRBJ1-1; D is ambiguous. Germline V gene data show CDR1 as SGHRS and CDR2 as YFSETQ. The V end was cut by 0 bases, the J end by 5 bases, with 5 bases between. The CDR3 has 12 amino acids. The CDR3 bases are TGCGCCAGCAGCTTGGGTCGGACTGAAGCTTTCTTT. Translating it yields CASSLGRTEAFF.

The V gene is TRBV28, the J gene TRBJ2-7; possible D gene TRBD2, 5 bases. Per the germline V gene, CDR1 is MDHEN and CDR2 is SYDVKM. V lost 0 bases and J 6 bases, leaving 15 bases between the germline ends. This CDR3 contains 15 residues. This CDR3 reads CASSLWGTRKSEQYF. Here the CDR3 DNA reads TGTGCCAGCAGTTTATGGGGAACTAGGAAAAGCGAGCAGTACTTC.

V gene TRBV7-3 combines with J gene TRBJ2-7; D tentatively fits TRBD1 or TRBD2 (5 bases each). V was pared by 0 bases and J by 2 bases, with 11 bases between. The CDR3 extends over 15 amino acids. Germline-derived CDR1 and CDR2 are SGHTA and FQGTGA. Here the CDR3 reads CASSLTPGTPYEQYF. Here the CDR3 DNA reads TGTGCCAGCAGCTTAACCCCGGGGACCCCCTACGAGCAGTACTTC.

The rearrangement links TRBV5-1 to TRBJ1-3, with D perhaps matching TRBD1 (5 bases). This CDR3 has 15 amino acids. Germline V gives CDR1 SGHRS, CDR2 YFSETQ. V was cut by 5 bases and J by 3 bases, with 15 bases left in between. This chain's CDR3 is CASSDGGVGGNTIYF. CDR3 DNA sequence: TGCGCCAGCAGTGATGGGGGAGTTGGTGGAAACACCATATATTTT.

The CDR3 loop is CASSRQGTYGYTF. CDR3 coding DNA: TGTGCCAGTAGTAGGCAGGGGACCTATGGCTACACCTTC. This sequence joins TRBV19 and TRBJ1-2, with D possibly being TRBD1 (6 bases). Germline V gene data show CDR1 as LNHDA and CDR2 as SQIVND (reference sequence). Trimming cost V 4 bases and J 4 bases, with 10 bases left between them. The CDR3 is 13 residues long.

This chain connects TRBV20-1 to TRBJ2-7; D remains ambiguous. Looked up from germline, CDR1 is DFQATT and CDR2 is SNEGSKA (reference sequence). V gave up 6 bases and J gave up 2 bases, with 8 bases separating them. CDR3 length equals 11 residues. The CDR3 sequence is CSAKAAYEQYF. As DNA, the CDR3 is TGCAGTGCAAAGGCAGCCTACGAGCAGTACTTC.

The chain is built from TRBV5-4 and TRBJ2-5; 8 nucleotides agree with TRBD2. The germline V gene encodes CDR1 SGHNT and CDR2 YYREEE (reference sequence). The V gene end was trimmed by 4 bases and the J gene end by 4 bases; junction bases not matched to a gene: 6. The CDR3 covers 14 residues. For the CDR3, the DNA is TGTGCCAGCAGCCCGACTAGCGACAGAGAGACCCAGTACTTC. Its protein product is CASSPTSDRETQYF.

Note on this clone: Other DNA variants within this sample encode the same CDR3. This chain joins TRBV4-3 and TRBJ2-5; D unresolved. Trimming stripped 0 bases from V and 2 bases from J, with 7 bases between. CDR1 is LGHNA and CDR2 is YSLEER in the germline V gene. The CDR3 is made up of 14 amino acids. CDR3 protein: CASSQDKKQETQYF. The CDR3 DNA reads as TGCGCCAGCAGCCAAGACAAGAAACAAGAGACCCAGTACTTC.

This chain connects TRBV19 to TRBJ1-5; D is uncertain. V lost 1 base and J 0 bases, leaving 13 bases between the germline ends. The germline V gene has CDR1 LNHDA and CDR2 SQIVND (reference sequence). This CDR3 has 17 residues. The CDR3 sequence is CASSIGDRLYSNQPQHF. For the CDR3, the DNA is TGTGCCAGTAGTATAGGAGACCGTCTTTATAGCAATCAGCCCCAGCATTTT.